The 24 T cell receptor beta chains presented below share a single source sample, sequenced in a study of blood T cell repertoires in COVID-19. Some clones are missing from TCRdb's copy, which holds only in-frame ones; the method was immunoSEQ multiplex PCR. The repertoire holds a few hundred thousand clones, with 70% to 90% as singletons. The material sequenced was peripheral blood. The receptors stem from a man aged 18 to 30 who had recovered from COVID-19.

The chain is built from TRBV29-1 and TRBJ2-1, with 13 bases aligning to TRBD2. CDR3 length: 17 residues. V was pared by 6 bases and J by 9 bases, with 17 bases of the junction left unmatched. Germline V lookup: CDR1 SQVTM, CDR2 ANQGSEA. The CDR3 DNA follows: TGCAGCGTAGAGAGAGGACTAGCGGGGGCCATTGGCAGTGAGCAGTTCTTC. Its protein product is CSVERGLAGAIGSEQFF.

The J gene is TRBJ1-5, the V gene TRBV6-6; D is undetermined. With 6 bases removed from V and 7 bases from J, the gap between germline ends came to 13 bases. CDR1 and CDR2 (germline): MNHNY, SVGAGI (reference sequence). There are 13 residues in the CDR3. CDR3 amino acids: CASSNLGGQPQHF. CDR3 DNA: TGTGCCAGCAGCAACCTGGGAGGGCAGCCCCAGCATTTT.

This chain links TRBV18 with TRBJ2-2; 9 nucleotides agree with TRBD1. V lost 1 base, J lost 4 bases, and 1 base stayed unmatched. The CDR3 has 15 residues. Germline V gene sequence: CDR1 KGHSH, CDR2 LQKENI. This chain's CDR3 is CASSPRQGGTGELFF. The CDR3 coding sequence is TGTGCCAGCTCACCACGACAGGGGGGCACCGGGGAGCTGTTTTTT.

The rearrangement uses TRBV6-5 and TRBJ1-2; D ambiguous. V shed 5 bases and J shed 6 bases, with 13 bases lying between them. The CDR3 extends over 13 amino acids. The germline V gene has CDR1 MNHEY and CDR2 SVGAGI. The CDR3 loop is CASSRMGADGYTF. The CDR3 DNA reads as TGTGCCAGCAGTCGGATGGGAGCGGATGGCTACACCTTC.

The V call is TRBV6-5, the J call TRBJ1-2, with 8 bases fitting TRBD1. V gave up 6 bases and J gave up 1 base; unmatched junction bases: 7. Germline CDR1 is MNHEY and CDR2 is SVGAGI. This CDR3 contains 15 residues. The CDR3 nucleotides read TGTGCCAGCAGCGACAGGGGCAACAGTAACTATGGCTACACCTTC. Translating it yields CASSDRGNSNYGYTF.

The gene calls are TRBV5-1 and TRBJ2-7, with 9 bases identical to TRBD2. Looked up from germline, CDR1 is SGHRS and CDR2 is YFSETQ. This CDR3 region has 15 residues. Trimming at V came to 0 bases and at J to 3 bases, leaving 4 bases not matched to a gene. The CDR3 spells CASSLEGTSNYEQYF. In nucleotides, the CDR3 is TGCGCCAGCAGCTTGGAGGGGACTAGCAACTACGAGCAGTACTTC.

The chain combines TRBV28 with TRBJ1-1; D is perhaps TRBD1 (6 bases). Trimming took off 4 bases at V and 6 bases at J, with 15 bases between the two ends. Looked up from germline, CDR1 is MDHEN and CDR2 is SYDVKM. The CDR3 sequence is 14 residues long. CDR3 sequence: CASSSPPQGPEAFF. The CDR3 region has the DNA TGTGCCAGCAGTTCCCCCCCACAGGGTCCTGAAGCTTTCTTT. Looking up the rest from reference TRBV28 and TRBJ1-1 gives the full variable domain: DVKVTQSSRYLVKRTGEKVFLECVQDMDHENMFWYRQDPGLGLRLIYFSYDVKMKEKGDIPEGYSVSREKKERFSLILESASTNQTSMYLCASSSPPQGPEAFFGQGTRLTVV.

The chain couples TRBV29-1 to TRBJ2-7; D might be TRBD1 (6 bases). Trimming took off 2 bases at V and 3 bases at J, with 11 bases between the two ends. The germline CDR1 and CDR2 sequences are SQVTM and ANQGSEA. The CDR3 is 13 residues long. CDR3 nucleotide sequence: TGCAGCGTTGAACAACAGGGAATCTACGAGCAGTACTTC. It is translated as CSVEQQGIYEQYF.

The CDR3 spells CASSTAILASYNEQFF. The CDR3 DNA reads TGTGCCAGCAGCACCGCCATTCTAGCCTCCTACAATGAGCAGTTCTTC. The chain links TRBV5-8 to TRBJ2-1, with a weak D call TRBD2 (5 bases). With 4 bases removed from V and 0 bases from J, the gap between germline ends came to 14 bases. Germline V CDR1 and CDR2: SGHTS, YDEGEE. There are 16 residues in the CDR3.

The chain couples TRBV10-3 to TRBJ1-6; 7 bases line up with TRBD1. V dropped 0 bases and J dropped 4; count of bases not matched to a gene: 3. The CDR3 length is 16 residues. Per germline, CDR1 ENHRY and CDR2 SYGVKD. The CDR3 DNA reads as TGTGCCATCAGTGAGTCTCAGGGACAGTATAATTCACCCCTCCACTTT. The encoded protein is CAISESQGQYNSPLHF.

The J gene is TRBJ2-2, the V gene TRBV4-2, with 9 bases fitting TRBD1. CDR1 LGHNA and CDR2 YNFKEQ come from the germline V gene. V shed 3 bases and J 5 bases; nucleotides not matched to a gene: 7. The CDR3 is 16 residues long. CDR3 DNA: TGTGCCAGCAGCCAGGGACAGGGTATCGTTACCGGGGAGCTGTTTTTT. Encoded protein: CASSQGQGIVTGELFF.

The CDR3 DNA follows: TGTGCCAGCAGCTACGTCCCGGGACAGGGAAACATTCAGTACTTC. Protein product: CASSYVPGQGNIQYF. This chain uses TRBV3-1 (or the pseudogene TRBV3-2) with TRBJ2-4; the match to TRBD1 covers 9 bases. This CDR3 has 15 amino acids. V was clipped by 5 bases and J by 6 bases; unmatched bases: 8. The germline CDR1 and CDR2 sequences are LGHDT and YNNKEL (reference sequence).

J is TRBJ2-3 and V is TRBV11-2; D perhaps matches TRBD2 (6 bases). Trimming took 0 bases from V and 6 from J, leaving 22 bases between them. This CDR3 is built from 18 residues. Germline-derived CDR1 and CDR2 are SGHAT and FQNNGV. CDR3 nucleotides: TGTGCCAGCAGCTTAGAACCCCAGGGACTTCTCCTGGGGGATACGCAGTATTTT. Translated: CASSLEPQGLLLGDTQYF.

J is TRBJ2-7 and V is TRBV30, with D tentatively TRBD2 (6 bases). The CDR3 runs 13 residues. Trimming left V 8 bases short and J 2 bases short, with 16 bases between. Germline V gene lookup returns CDR1 GTSNPN and CDR2 SVGIG (reference sequence). CDR3 in DNA: TGTGCCGGGAAAAGCGGGTCTACCTACGAGCAGTACTTC. Protein product: CAGKSGSTYEQYF.

The chain couples TRBV6-5 to TRBJ2-5; 10 nucleotides match TRBD2. Germline V gene data show CDR1 as MNHEY and CDR2 as SVGAGI. J was trimmed by 6 bases and V by 10 bases; bases with no gene match: 11. This CDR3 comprises 14 residues. Here the CDR3 DNA reads TGTGCCACGGCTTCTAGCGGGAGTAAAAAGACCCAGTACTTC. It codes for CATASSGSKKTQYF.

The chain has TRBV10-3 and TRBJ1-2; D gene unclear. Germline V gene data show CDR1 as ENHRY and CDR2 as SYGVKD. V lost 10 bases, J lost 4 bases, and 13 bases lay in between. CDR3 length: 12 residues. For the CDR3, the DNA is TGTGCCACGCTCCAGGCGCCCTATGGCTACACCTTC. Its protein product is CATLQAPYGYTF.

This chain joins TRBV7-9 and TRBJ2-2; D may be TRBD1 (6 bases). Trimming left V 2 bases short and J 7 bases short, with 11 bases between. Germline loops: CDR1 SEHNR, CDR2 FQNEAQ (reference sequence). The CDR3 length is 14 residues. Here the CDR3 reads CASSLPGTYGELFF. The CDR3, as DNA: TGTGCCAGCAGCTTACCCGGGACATACGGGGAGCTGTTTTTT.

The chain employs TRBV11-2 and TRBJ1-6, with D tentatively TRBD1 (5 bases). V was clipped by 1 base and J by 0 bases, with 10 bases between them. This CDR3 has 17 residues. The germline V gene encodes CDR1 SGHAT and CDR2 FQNNGV. CDR3 nucleotides: TGTGCCAGCAGCTTAGTCGGGGGGAGCTCCTATAATTCACCCCTCCACTTT. Translated: CASSLVGGSSYNSPLHF.

The chain couples TRBV7-2 to TRBJ1-2, with a possible D match to TRBD1 (5 bases). This CDR3 has 14 amino acids. Trimming shortened V by 5 bases and J by 3 bases, and 13 bases separated the two germline ends. Germline V gene sequence: CDR1 SGHTA, CDR2 FQGNSA. The CDR3 DNA sequence: TGTGCCAGCAGCCCGACAGCGAAGGACTATGGCTACACCTTC. Translated: CASSPTAKDYGYTF.

This clone appeared once. Other nucleotide sequences in the sample specify the same CDR3. The gene calls are TRBV6-5 and TRBJ2-2; D possibly corresponds to TRBD1 (5 bases). Germline loops: CDR1 MNHEY, CDR2 SVGAGI. The V end lost 2 bases, the J end lost 1 base, and 8 bases lay between the germline ends. The CDR3 has 15 residues. This CDR3 is CASSYSTGNTGELFF. CDR3 DNA: TGTGCCAGCAGTTACAGTACAGGGAACACCGGGGAGCTGTTTTTT.

The chain recombines TRBV10-3 with TRBJ1-1; 8 bases agree with TRBD1. Germline trimming cut 9 bases from V and 11 bases from J; bases unmatched to any gene: 8. This CDR3 spans 11 amino acids. Germline CDR1 is ENHRY and CDR2 is SYGVKD. The CDR3 region is CAIKDRGEAFF. CDR3 in DNA: TGTGCCATAAAAGACAGGGGAGAGGCTTTCTTT.

The rearrangement joins TRBV7-2 to TRBJ2-7; 7 nucleotides line up with TRBD2. The CDR3 length is 15 residues. The germline V gene encodes CDR1 SGHTA and CDR2 FQGNSA. V gave up 1 base and J gave up 4 bases; unmatched junction bases: 7. CDR3 in amino acids: CASSLGEGPGYEQYF. The CDR3 DNA follows: TGTGCCAGCAGCTTAGGGGAGGGTCCGGGATACGAGCAGTACTTC.

The V gene is TRBV5-4, the J gene TRBJ1-6; D remains ambiguous. The CDR3 has 13 amino acids. Germline lookup yields CDR1 SGHNT and CDR2 YYREEE (reference sequence). Trimming removed 0 bases at V and 10 bases at J, with 8 bases between. Here the CDR3 reads CASSLETRSPLHF. DNA for the CDR3: TGTGCCAGCAGCTTGGAAACACGCTCACCCCTCCACTTT.

V is TRBV5-1 and J is TRBJ2-3; D unresolved. This CDR3 is 18 amino acids long. Per the germline V gene, CDR1 is SGHRS and CDR2 is YFSETQ. V lost 3 bases and J lost 6, with 26 bases in between. The CDR3 is CASSSYLETRSFGDTQYF. CDR3 DNA sequence: TGCGCCAGCAGCTCTTACCTTGAGACACGTTCCTTTGGGGATACGCAGTATTTT. The complete variable domain, with remaining parts taken from reference TRBV5-1 and TRBJ2-3, reads KAGVTQTPRYLIKTRGQQVTLSCSPISGHRSVSWYQQTPGQGLQFLFEYFSETQRNKGNFPGRFSGRQFSNSRSEMNVSTLELGDSALYLCASSSYLETRSFGDTQYFGPGTRLTVL.